This TCR beta chain was documented in a study of T cells in Graves' hyperthyroidism and ophthalmopathy. Study details: Any treatment followed the collection of peripheral blood at initial diagnosis.

Study observations and caveats: Among thyroid clonotypes expanded above 0.001, most also appeared in blood.

The germline CDR1 and CDR2 sequences are SQVTM and ANQGSEA. This CDR3 is 14 amino acids long. The V gene lost 0 bases and the J gene lost 2 bases, with 10 bases spanning the gap. This clonotype appeared a few times. As yet, its antigen is unknown. Patients having uncontrolled infection, another autoimmune disease, pregnancy or lactation were not included. Researchers amplified the TCR beta CDR3 regions from RNA transcripts. TCR CDR3 regions were first amplified by RT-PCR with HTBI primers. TCRdb reprocessed the multiplex PCR reads via MiXCR and lists one record per CDR3 protein. Of about 600,000 distinct CDR3 sequences in the sample, 14% were seen once.

V usage is TRBV29-1 and J usage is TRBJ1-1, with D perhaps matching TRBD1 (5 bases). The receptor was isolated from a woman under 30 with Graves' ophthalmopathy. Sequences were obtained from blood. The CDR3 loop reads CSVEEGDHNTEAFF. The CDR3 nucleotides read TGCAGCGTTGAAGAAGGGGACCACAACACTGAAGCTTTCTTT.